A single sample is the source of the 26 T cell receptor beta chains below, sequenced in a study of a mutant IDH1 vaccine in newly diagnosed glioma. Time point indicated: week 47, end of study. The content of each vaccine dose was 300 ug of mutant IDH1 20-mer peptide, and topical imiquimod accompanied it. Antigens of these TCRs are unknown. TCRdb keeps only in-frame clones here, not all; method: immunoSEQ multiplex PCR. This sample carries around 94,000 clones, 89% of them seen once, and the ten largest clones take around 0.77%. The specimen comprised PBMCs, sampled from a glioma patient whose treatment included an IDH1 peptide vaccine. Receptors originate from a woman in her forties or fifties with glioma.

The chain joins TRBV5-1 to TRBJ1-1; D might be TRBD1 (6 bases). The germline V gene has CDR1 SGHRS and CDR2 YFSETQ. V shed 0 bases and J shed 6 bases, with 15 bases lying between them. The CDR3 length is 15 residues. Written as DNA, the CDR3 is TGCGCCAGCAGCTTGGCCAGGGGCGGGACGGCTGAAGCTTTCTTT. It is translated as CASSLARGGTAEAFF.

The gene calls are TRBV2 and TRBJ2-4; the D gene is possibly TRBD2 (5 bases). V was shortened by 6 bases and J by 8 bases, with 14 bases between the two germline ends. The CDR3 totals 13 residues. CDR1 and CDR2 from the germline V gene are SNHLY and FYNNEI. This CDR3 is CASRDGVEDIQYF. CDR3 DNA: TGTGCCAGCAGGGATGGGGTGGAGGACATTCAGTACTTC.

The V and J genes are TRBV7-9 and TRBJ2-5, with D possibly TRBD1 on 9 matching bases. CDR1 and CDR2 (germline): SEHNR, FQNEAQ (reference sequence). V shed 6 bases and J shed 3 bases, with 17 bases lying between them. The CDR3 covers 15 residues. This CDR3 is CASRPGGTGKETQYF. The CDR3 region has the DNA TGTGCCAGCAGGCCGGGGGGGACAGGGAAAGAGACCCAGTACTTC.

The chain joins TRBV10-2 to TRBJ2-3; 8 bases line up with TRBD2. This CDR3 is 15 amino acids long. The junction had 5 bases not matched to a gene; V was cut back by 6 bases and J by 0 bases. CDR1 and CDR2 (germline): WSHSY, SAAADI. The CDR3 region has the DNA TGCGCCAGCAGGACGACTAGCGAAAGCACAGATACGCAGTATTTT. Amino acids: CASRTTSESTDTQYF.

This clone was recorded once. The chain links TRBV10-3 to TRBJ2-5, with D perhaps TRBD1 (6 bases). This CDR3 contains 13 residues. CDR1 and CDR2 (germline): ENHRY, SYGVKD. The germline V and J ends were trimmed by 3 bases and 5 bases, with 10 bases remaining between them. The CDR3 reads CAISDTGRETQYF. CDR3 sequence (DNA): TGTGCCATCAGTGACACAGGGCGCGAGACCCAGTACTTC.

DNA of the CDR3: TGCGCCAGCAGCCCCCGGGACGGAGCCTACAATGAGCAGTTCTTC. Its protein is CASSPRDGAYNEQFF. The chain uses TRBV5-1 and TRBJ2-1; either TRBD1 or TRBD2 may fit D (5 bases each). The germline V and J ends were trimmed by 4 bases and 2 bases, with 13 bases remaining between them. CDR1 is SGHRS, CDR2 YFSETQ, per germline. The CDR3 consists of 15 residues.

The chain recombines TRBV5-6 with TRBJ1-1; maybe TRBD1 (5 bases). V was clipped by 1 base and J by 3 bases, with 19 bases between them. The CDR3 length is 17 residues. CDR1 is SGHDT, CDR2 YYEEEE, per germline. The CDR3 reads CASSLLELNRMDTEAFF. The CDR3 nucleotides read TGTGCCAGCAGCTTGCTGGAGTTGAACAGGATGGACACTGAAGCTTTCTTT.

The gene calls are TRBV5-6 and TRBJ2-7, with 7 bases fitting TRBD1. J was trimmed by 2 bases and V by 4 bases; bases with no gene match: 3. Germline V gene lookup returns CDR1 SGHDT and CDR2 YYEEEE. The CDR3 is made up of 13 amino acids. As DNA, the CDR3 is TGTGCCAGCAGCCCGGGACAGCCCTACGAGCAGTACTTC. Protein: CASSPGQPYEQYF.

This chain connects TRBV29-1 to TRBJ2-7, with D possibly TRBD1 on 5 matching bases. The CDR3 contains 14 residues. CDR1 is SQVTM, CDR2 ANQGSEA, per germline. V lost 3 bases and J lost 6, with 18 bases in between. As DNA, the CDR3 is TGCAGCGTTGATTTAGGGAATGGGGCGTCCGAGCAGTACTTC. Translated: CSVDLGNGASEQYF.

V and J are TRBV28 and TRBJ1-2; 7 bases are shared with TRBD1. Germline CDR1 MDHEN, CDR2 SYDVKM. The CDR3 loop spans 15 amino acids. V was clipped by 3 bases and J by 8 bases; unmatched bases: 12. CDR3: CASSLFSGTAEGYTF. The CDR3 DNA follows: TGTGCCAGCAGTTTGTTCTCCGGGACAGCGGAGGGCTACACCTTC.

This clone was found once. The rearrangement joins TRBV5-1 to TRBJ1-1, with D maybe TRBD1 (6 bases). Per germline, CDR1 SGHRS and CDR2 YFSETQ. This CDR3 is 13 amino acids long. Between the trimmed V and J ends, which lost 7 bases and 4 bases, there was a span of 14 bases. The CDR3 bases are TGCGCCAGCGGCCAGGACAGTTTCACTGAAGCTTTCTTT. Residues: CASGQDSFTEAFF. The complete variable domain, with remaining parts taken from reference TRBV5-1 and TRBJ1-1, reads KAGVTQTPRYLIKTRGQQVTLSCSPISGHRSVSWYQQTPGQGLQFLFEYFSETQRNKGNFPGRFSGRQFSNSRSEMNVSTLELGDSALYLCASGQDSFTEAFFGQGTRLTVV.

J is TRBJ1-1 and V is TRBV5-4; 9 bases fit TRBD1. V gave up 1 base and J gave up 1 base; unmatched junction bases: 11. Per the germline V gene, CDR1 is SGHNT and CDR2 is YYREEE (reference sequence). The CDR3 is 18 residues long. Written as DNA, the CDR3 is TGTGCCAGCAGCTTGCCGTTGGGACAGGGCGCCTCGAACACTGAAGCTTTCTTT. The encoded protein is CASSLPLGQGASNTEAFF.

This chain joins TRBV6-1 and TRBJ2-1; D remains unclear. The CDR3 totals 16 residues. Trimming removed 1 base from V and 0 bases from J, with 10 bases in between. Germline V lookup: CDR1 MNHNS, CDR2 SASEGT. CDR3 sequence: CASSEEVSPSYNEQFF. CDR3 DNA: TGTGCCAGCAGTGAAGAAGTAAGTCCCTCCTACAATGAGCAGTTCTTC.

This chain links TRBV6-1 with TRBJ2-2, with D maybe TRBD1 (5 bases). The CDR3 spans 14 residues. V was shortened by 5 bases and J by 6 bases, with 13 bases between the two germline ends. Germline V lookup: CDR1 MNHNS, CDR2 SASEGT. CDR3 amino acids: CASSSGIEAGELFF. Written as DNA, the CDR3 is TGTGCCAGCAGTTCAGGGATTGAGGCCGGGGAGCTGTTTTTT.

The rearrangement joins TRBV18 to TRBJ1-5; D uncertain. The length of the CDR3 is 17 residues. Germline V gives CDR1 KGHSH, CDR2 LQKENI. With 1 base removed from V and 0 bases from J, the gap between germline ends came to 13 bases. The CDR3 DNA reads as TGTGCCAGCTCACCACGGCGTGCGGAGGTTAGCAATCAGCCCCAGCATTTT. It specifies CASSPRRAEVSNQPQHF.

This chain links TRBV6-1 with TRBJ2-5; D may be TRBD1 or TRBD2 (7 bases each). Germline V lookup: CDR1 MNHNS, CDR2 SASEGT. V gave up 5 bases and J gave up 4 bases, with 17 bases separating them. The CDR3 runs to 15 residues. As DNA, the CDR3 is TGTGCCAGCAGTTTAGAACAGGGGAGGGGAGAGACCCAGTACTTC. This gives the protein CASSLEQGRGETQYF.

This chain joins TRBV5-8 and TRBJ1-1; D unclear. With 4 bases removed from V and 6 bases from J, the gap between germline ends came to 13 bases. The germline V gene encodes CDR1 SGHTS and CDR2 YDEGEE. The CDR3 covers 13 residues. The CDR3 spells CASSRFIGAEAFF. The CDR3 bases are TGTGCCAGCAGCCGATTTATTGGGGCTGAAGCTTTCTTT.

V and J are TRBV5-8 and TRBJ1-2; no clear D gene. V lost 1 base and J lost 0, with 7 bases in between. Germline CDR1 and CDR2: SGHTS and YDEGEE. This CDR3 contains 14 residues. The CDR3 DNA sequence: TGTGCCAGCAGCTTGTCAGGTTCTAACTATGGCTACACCTTC. Amino acids: CASSLSGSNYGYTF.

The CDR3 is CASSPQRQGAGKTQYF. The CDR3 DNA is TGTGCCAGCTCACCTCAAAGACAGGGGGCAGGAAAGACCCAGTACTTC. The chain combines TRBV18 with TRBJ2-5; 10 positions agree with TRBD1. The V and J ends lost 3 bases and 6 bases, in that order; junction bases with no gene match: 10. From germline, CDR1 is KGHSH and CDR2 LQKENI. The CDR3 has 16 residues.

J is TRBJ1-2 and V is TRBV27, with D maybe TRBD1 (6 bases). CDR1 MNHEY and CDR2 SMNVEV come from the germline V gene (reference sequence). V was shortened by 4 bases and J by 12 bases, with 21 bases between the two germline ends. The CDR3 is 14 amino acids. The CDR3 here is CASSSTYRALVHTF. The CDR3 DNA reads TGTGCCAGCAGTTCCACCTACAGGGCGTTAGTACACACCTTC.

V and J are TRBV5-1 and TRBJ2-3; 14 bases line up with TRBD2. Germline CDR1 reads SGHRS; CDR2 reads YFSETQ. The CDR3 contains 19 residues. With 5 bases clipped from V and 0 bases from J, the junction kept 11 bases outside the gene matches. The CDR3 DNA reads as TGCGCCAGCAGTCTGACCGGGACTAGCGGGAGCTGGAGCACAGATACGCAGTATTTT. As protein: CASSLTGTSGSWSTDTQYF.

The CDR3 nucleotides are TGTGCCAGCAGTACACAGAACTATGGCTACACCTTC. This encodes CASSTQNYGYTF. V gene TRBV6-5 combines with J gene TRBJ1-2, with D hard to call. Per the germline V gene, CDR1 is MNHEY and CDR2 is SVGAGI. V lost 5 bases, J lost 2 bases, and 6 bases lay in between. The CDR3 consists of 12 residues.

V is TRBV29-1 and J is TRBJ2-7; possibly TRBD1 for D (6 bases). Germline lookup yields CDR1 SQVTM and CDR2 ANQGSEA. This CDR3 region has 11 residues. Trimming shortened V by 6 bases and J by 5 bases, and 11 bases separated the two germline ends. Here the CDR3 reads CSVGQGHEQYF. The DNA for the CDR3 is TGCAGCGTAGGTCAGGGGCACGAGCAGTACTTC.

The chain has TRBV2 and TRBJ2-3; 7 nucleotides align to TRBD2. The V gene's germline CDR1 is SNHLY and CDR2 FYNNEI. The length of the CDR3 is 16 residues. With V trimmed by 6 bases and J by 2 bases, 11 bases remained unmatched. CDR3 in amino acids: CASSHTSSGTTDTQYF. The CDR3 DNA is TGTGCCAGCAGCCACACGTCTAGCGGAACCACAGATACGCAGTATTTT.

The chain carries TRBV29-1 and TRBJ2-7; a weak D match, TRBD1 (5 bases). Trimming pared 6 bases from V and 4 bases from J, leaving 19 bases between. This CDR3 contains 14 residues. Germline V gene lookup returns CDR1 SQVTM and CDR2 ANQGSEA. CDR3 nucleotide sequence: TGCAGCGTCTTAGGGGTCGGCCATAATTACGAGCAGTACTTC. As protein: CSVLGVGHNYEQYF.

The chain uses TRBV6-5 and TRBJ2-7; 8 bases agree with TRBD1. Trimming cost V 5 bases and J 3 bases; bases outside gene matches: 9. The CDR3 loop spans 15 amino acids. Germline V gives CDR1 MNHEY, CDR2 SVGAGI. This CDR3 reads CASSHRQGSNYEQYF. In nucleotides, the CDR3 is TGTGCCAGCAGTCACCGACAGGGGTCGAACTACGAGCAGTACTTC.